These 26 T cell receptor beta chains were sequenced from one sample in a study of blood T cell repertoires in COVID-19. The protocol was immunoSEQ multiplex PCR, while the TCRdb copy is restricted to in-frame clones and leaves out a portion. Of roughly 58,000 clones in the sample, 75% to 85% were seen once. Sequenced sample: peripheral blood. The source of these receptors is a man between 60 and 75 years old with COVID-19, enrolled during active disease.

A single count supports this clone. The chain couples TRBV19 to TRBJ2-1; TRBD2 matches 13 bases. The germline gives CDR1 LNHDA, CDR2 SQIVND (reference sequence). The CDR3 sequence is 15 residues long. Trimming took 6 bases from V and 7 from J; bases not matched to a gene: 6. CDR3 amino acids: CASSKTSGRWNEQFF. CDR3 DNA sequence: TGTGCCAGTAGCAAGACTAGCGGGAGGTGGAATGAGCAGTTCTTC.

The chain links TRBV18 to TRBJ2-5; 11 bases map to TRBD2. J lost 5 bases, V lost 2 bases, and 13 bases had no gene match. This CDR3 comprises 18 residues. From germline, CDR1 is KGHSH and CDR2 LQKENI. CDR3 DNA sequence: TGTGCCAGCTCACCAGGCAGGGGCTCTAGCGGGAGGCTGGAGACCCAGTACTTC. This codes for CASSPGRGSSGRLETQYF.

This clone came up once. V usage is TRBV7-3 and J usage is TRBJ1-4, with D tentatively TRBD1 (5 bases). Germline CDR1 reads SGHTA; CDR2 reads FQGTGA. The CDR3 has 14 amino acids. The germline V and J ends were trimmed by 2 bases and 11 bases, with 15 bases remaining between them. The CDR3 DNA is TGTGCCAGCAGCTTACTTCCCGACAGTGGGAAACTGTTTTTT. It codes for CASSLLPDSGKLFF.

This clone was seen a few times. V is TRBV10-3 and J is TRBJ2-3; D perhaps matches TRBD1 (5 bases). The germline V gene encodes CDR1 ENHRY and CDR2 SYGVKD. V was clipped by 2 bases and J by 6 bases, with 9 bases between them. This CDR3 is 13 amino acids long. The DNA of the CDR3 is TGTGCCATCAGTGAGCCCAGGGTCGATACGCAGTATTTT. Encoded protein: CAISEPRVDTQYF.

V gene TRBV5-1 combines with J gene TRBJ1-4; D is unresolved. Germline V CDR1 and CDR2: SGHRS, YFSETQ. The CDR3 is 13 residues long. The V gene lost 0 bases and the J gene lost 5 bases, with 5 bases spanning the gap. The CDR3 bases are TGCGCCAGCAGCTTGGGACAAAATGAAAAACTGTTTTTT. It codes for CASSLGQNEKLFF.

The chain is built from TRBV19 and TRBJ2-1; TRBD1 is a possible D gene (6 bases). The germline CDR1 and CDR2 sequences are LNHDA and SQIVND (reference sequence). This CDR3 is built from 16 residues. V dropped 6 bases and J dropped 4 bases, with 19 bases sitting between them. This CDR3 is CASSSRGTTGYNEQFF. For the CDR3, the DNA is TGTGCCAGTAGCTCTAGGGGGACAACTGGGTACAATGAGCAGTTCTTC.

CDR3 in DNA: TGTGCCAGTAGTATACTCGCGGGCAATCAGCCCCAGCATTTT. Translation: CASSILAGNQPQHF. The chain is built from TRBV19 and TRBJ1-5; D is unresolved. Trimming left V 2 bases short and J 2 bases short, with 7 bases between. Germline V gene data show CDR1 as LNHDA and CDR2 as SQIVND (reference sequence). CDR3 length: 14 amino acids.

The CDR3 region has the DNA TGTGCCAGCAGCCCAGGCCACGGATCCTACGAGCAGTACTTC. This translates into CASSPGHGSYEQYF. This chain uses TRBV16 with TRBJ2-7; D is unclear. V was pared by 4 bases and J by 1 base, with 11 bases between. The CDR3 totals 14 residues. Germline-derived CDR1 and CDR2 are KGHSY and FQNENV.

J is TRBJ2-7 and V is TRBV6-2 or TRBV6-3, with TRBD2 identical over 12 bases. The CDR3 loop spans 18 amino acids. V shed 4 bases, J shed 1 base, and the junction held 11 bases outside the gene matches. CDR1 and CDR2 (germline): MNHEY, SVGEGT. The DNA for the CDR3 is TGTGCCAGCAGTTGGTTGGCTAGCGGGAGGGCGGAATCCTACGAGCAGTACTTC. Translating it yields CASSWLASGRAESYEQYF.

The chain uses TRBV7-2 and TRBJ2-1; 8 bases map to TRBD1. V shed 1 base, J shed 7 bases, and the junction held 6 bases outside the gene matches. The CDR3 covers 15 residues. CDR1 is SGHTA and CDR2 is FQGNSA in the germline V gene. CDR3 sequence reads: CASSLGTGKGNEQFF. DNA for the CDR3: TGTGCCAGCAGCTTAGGGACAGGGAAGGGAAATGAGCAGTTCTTC.

The V gene is TRBV10-3, the J gene TRBJ2-1; tentatively, D is TRBD2 (5 bases). Trimming cost V 4 bases and J 3 bases, with 10 bases left between them. Germline V gene data show CDR1 as ENHRY and CDR2 as SYGVKD. This CDR3 has 14 amino acids. The CDR3 spells CAISGTGLYNEQFF. The DNA for the CDR3 is TGTGCCATCAGTGGGACTGGACTCTACAATGAGCAGTTCTTC.

On this clone: One end of the junction is discordant with germline, which a read error may explain. This chain uses TRBV7-7 with TRBJ2-7, with 7 positions matching TRBD1. CDR1 and CDR2 (germline): SSHAT, FNYEAQ (reference sequence). The CDR3 is 17 residues long. This chain's CDR3 is CASSLAGTDLNYYEQYF. In DNA, the CDR3 is TGTGCTAGCAGCTTGGCCGGGACAGACTTAAATTATTACGAGCAGTACTTC. Based on the CDR3 plus reference TRBV7-7 and TRBJ2-7, the full variable domain is GAGVSQSPRYKVTKRGQDVTLRCDPISSHATLYWYQQALGQGPEFLTYFNYEAQPDKSGLPSDRFSAERPEGSISTLTIQRTEQRDSAMYRCASSLAGTDLNYYEQYFGPGTRLTVT.

This sequence joins TRBV6-5 and TRBJ2-7; TRBD1 aligns across 10 bases. Per the germline V gene, CDR1 is MNHEY and CDR2 is SVGAGI. CDR3 length equals 13 residues. The V gene end was trimmed by 10 bases and the J gene end by 3 bases; junction bases not matched to a gene: 6. CDR3 in DNA: TGTGCCACCGCCTGGACAGGGGGCTACGAGCAGTACTTC. It translates to CATAWTGGYEQYF.

This chain uses TRBV6-5 with TRBJ2-2; 7 nucleotides line up with TRBD1. Germline lookup yields CDR1 MNHEY and CDR2 SVGAGI. J lost 4 bases, V lost 8 bases, and 7 bases had no gene match. This CDR3 spans 14 amino acids. This CDR3 reads CASRQGLGTGELFF. The CDR3 nucleotides are TGTGCCAGCCGACAGGGTTTAGGCACCGGGGAGCTGTTTTTT.

A single count supports this clone. The chain combines TRBV6-6 with TRBJ2-3, with 11 positions matching TRBD2. Trimming at V came to 10 bases and at J to 5 bases, leaving 11 bases not matched to a gene. Germline V gives CDR1 MNHNY, CDR2 SVGAGI (reference sequence). CDR3 size: 15 residues. This CDR3 reads CATREGLAGGDTQYF. In DNA, the CDR3 is TGTGCCACCCGGGAGGGGCTAGCGGGAGGAGATACGCAGTATTTT.

The J gene is TRBJ2-3, the V gene TRBV2, with 7 bases aligning to TRBD2. The CDR3 has 15 residues. With 7 bases clipped from V and 4 bases from J, the junction kept 11 bases outside the gene matches. The V gene's germline CDR1 is SNHLY and CDR2 FYNNEI. This CDR3 is CASKAGLAESDTQYF. The CDR3 bases are TGTGCCAGCAAGGCTGGCCTAGCGGAGTCAGATACGCAGTATTTT.

The genes are TRBV29-1 and TRBJ2-2, with 12 bases that match TRBD2. The CDR3 runs to 15 residues. Germline V gene lookup returns CDR1 SQVTM and CDR2 ANQGSEA. Trimming removed 4 bases from V and 0 bases from J; junction bases left unmatched: 0. This chain's CDR3 is CSVGTSGANTGELFF. CDR3 nucleotides: TGCAGCGTTGGGACTAGCGGGGCGAACACCGGGGAGCTGTTTTTT.

The V and J genes are TRBV7-2 and TRBJ2-7; 11 bases are a match to TRBD1. Germline assignment: CDR1 SGHTA and CDR2 FQGNSA. This CDR3 spans 16 amino acids. The trim removed 1 base at V and 5 bases at J, leaving 7 bases unmatched. The CDR3, as DNA: TGTGCCAGCAGCTTAGGATTAGGACAGGGGGCCAACGAGCAGTACTTC. As protein: CASSLGLGQGANEQYF.

V gene TRBV4-2 combines with J gene TRBJ2-1; possibly TRBD2 for D (7 bases). CDR1 and CDR2 (germline): LGHNA, YNFKEQ. The CDR3 extends over 18 amino acids. V gave up 6 bases and J gave up 0 bases, with 21 bases separating them. The CDR3 reads CASRPSPGLGGSYNEQFF. The CDR3 DNA is TGTGCCAGCAGACCGTCCCCCGGACTAGGGGGCTCCTACAATGAGCAGTTCTTC.

The V and J genes are TRBV13 and TRBJ2-5; tentatively, D is TRBD2 (5 bases). The V and J ends lost 2 bases and 5 bases respectively, with 12 bases between them. Germline loops: CDR1 PRHDT, CDR2 FYEKMQ (reference sequence). This CDR3 has 14 amino acids. The CDR3, as DNA: TGTGCCAGCAGCTTACGGGCGGGTGGGGAGACCCAGTACTTC. Protein sequence: CASSLRAGGETQYF.

This clone came up a few times. The V and J genes are TRBV6-1 and TRBJ1-1; D remains ambiguous. The CDR3 contains 18 residues. Germline CDR1 reads MNHNS; CDR2 reads SASEGT. V dropped 3 bases and J dropped 2 bases, with 22 bases sitting between them. The CDR3 loop is CASSEYPDFGARNTEAFF. CDR3 bases: TGTGCCAGCAGTGAGTATCCGGACTTCGGTGCTAGAAACACTGAAGCTTTCTTT.

The chain links TRBV11-1 to TRBJ2-2, with 12 bases fitting TRBD2. Germline CDR1 reads SGHAT; CDR2 reads FQDESV (reference sequence). The V segment lost 5 bases and the J segment 1 base; nucleotides outside the gene matches: 2. The length of the CDR3 is 16 residues. Here the CDR3 reads CASSPGLAGNTGELFF. The CDR3 DNA is TGTGCCAGCAGCCCGGGACTAGCGGGGAACACCGGGGAGCTGTTTTTT.

V is TRBV19 and J is TRBJ2-3, with TRBD2 matching over 7 bases. Looked up from germline, CDR1 is LNHDA and CDR2 is SQIVND (reference sequence). The J segment lost 0 bases and the V segment lost 6 bases, leaving 6 bases of the junction unmatched. This CDR3 is built from 15 residues. The CDR3 sequence is CASRALAPSTDTQYF. The DNA for the CDR3 is TGTGCCAGTAGGGCACTAGCGCCTAGCACAGATACGCAGTATTTT.

The chain recombines TRBV27 with TRBJ2-7; 10 bases are a match to TRBD2. CDR1 is MNHEY and CDR2 is SMNVEV in the germline V gene (reference sequence). The V segment lost 5 bases and the J segment 6 bases; nucleotides outside the gene matches: 10. The CDR3 loop spans 15 amino acids. In nucleotides, the CDR3 is TGTGCCAGCAGTGACCTAGCGGGAGTTGCTCTCGAGCAGTACTTC. Translation: CASSDLAGVALEQYF.

The chain recombines TRBV25-1 with TRBJ2-4; TRBD2 is a possible D gene (6 bases). The germline V and J ends were trimmed by 1 base and 0 bases, with 16 bases remaining between them. CDR3 length: 18 residues. The germline V gene encodes CDR1 MGHDK and CDR2 SYGVNS. The DNA of the CDR3 is TGTGCCAGCAGTGAATCCCCCGGGGCGGGACTAGCCAAAAACATTCAGTACTTC. Translated: CASSESPGAGLAKNIQYF.

The rearrangement links TRBV9 to TRBJ1-3; TRBD1 matches 7 bases. Unmatched junction bases numbered 3, after V lost 4 bases and J lost 8 bases. Per germline, CDR1 SGDLS and CDR2 YYNGEE. The CDR3 consists of 12 residues. The CDR3 here is CASSPRGDTIYF. CDR3 sequence (DNA): TGTGCCAGCAGCCCCAGGGGGGACACCATATATTTT. Full variable domain (missing parts from reference TRBV9 and TRBJ1-3): DSGVTQTPKHLITATGQRVTLRCSPRSGDLSVYWYQQSLDQGLQFLIQYYNGEERAKGNILERFSAQQFPDLHSELNLSSLELGDSALYFCASSPRGDTIYFGEGSWLTVV.